A single sample is the source of the 13 T cell receptor beta chains below, sequenced in a study of shared clonotypes between healthy human individuals. Only in-frame clones appear in the TCRdb table, and some are missing; sequencing was by immunoSEQ multiplex PCR. The sample has some 2,500,000 clones; roughly 93% are singletons. The sequenced material came from naive CD4+ T cells from PBMCs. Subset in this sample: CD45RA+ positively selected. Every receptor here comes from a man younger than 30 in good health. Some clones in this sample may be carry-over from other donors' samples.

The rearrangement links TRBV5-4 to TRBJ1-2; TRBD1 aligns across 9 bases. J gave up 4 bases and V 4 bases, and 11 bases lay outside the gene matches. The CDR3 covers 16 residues. Germline V gene lookup returns CDR1 SGHNT and CDR2 YYREEE (reference sequence). CDR3 in DNA: TGTGCCAGCAGCATCCTCGCGGGACAGGGTTCCTATGGCTACACCTTC. It codes for CASSILAGQGSYGYTF. The entire variable domain, with the rest obtained from reference TRBV5-4 and TRBJ1-2, is as follows: ETGVTQSPTHLIKTRGQQVTLRCSSQSGHNTVSWYQQALGQGPQFIFQYYREEENGRGNFPPRFSGLQFPNYSSELNVNALELDDSALYLCASSILAGQGSYGYTFGSGTRLTVV.

The V and J genes are TRBV4-1 and TRBJ1-4; D is uncertain. V was cut by 4 bases and J by 7 bases, with 7 bases left in between. The CDR3 is 12 amino acids. The germline CDR1 and CDR2 sequences are MGHRA and YSYEKL. The CDR3 spells CASSLTAEKLFF. The CDR3 coding sequence is TGCGCCAGCAGCCTCACTGCTGAAAAACTGTTTTTT.

The CDR3 DNA reads TGTGCCAGCAGCCCCCGGGGCTTGGCTAGCGGGAGGGTGCCCTACAATGAGCAGTTCTTC. Its protein is CASSPRGLASGRVPYNEQFF. The rearrangement joins TRBV7-8 to TRBJ2-1; 12 bases align to TRBD2. The CDR3 totals 20 residues. V lost 5 bases to trimming and J lost 2 bases; unmatched junction nucleotides: 16. CDR1 and CDR2 from the germline V gene are SGHVS and FQNEAQ.

Points on this clone: This CDR3 is also generated by other DNA sequences in the sample. The V gene is TRBV9, the J gene TRBJ1-5; possibly TRBD1 for D (6 bases). Trimming took 0 bases from V and 2 from J, leaving 9 bases between them. The germline V gene encodes CDR1 SGDLS and CDR2 YYNGEE. The CDR3 is 15 residues long. CDR3 region: CASSVDPGGNQPQHF. DNA for the CDR3: TGTGCCAGCAGCGTAGATCCAGGGGGCAATCAGCCCCAGCATTTT.

The chain joins TRBV16 to TRBJ2-5; no clear D. This CDR3 is 14 amino acids long. V was pared by 0 bases and J by 2 bases, with 7 bases between. From germline, CDR1 is KGHSY and CDR2 FQNENV. The CDR3 DNA reads as TGTGCCAGCAGCCAATCAACTCTTCAAGAGACCCAGTACTTC. Translation gives CASSQSTLQETQYF.

The chain links TRBV7-8 to TRBJ2-5; the D gene is possibly TRBD1 (6 bases). Trimming left V 5 bases short and J 2 bases short, with 12 bases between. Germline-derived CDR1 and CDR2 are SGHVS and FQNEAQ. The CDR3 consists of 14 residues. CDR3 protein: CASSDFGQQETQYF. In DNA, the CDR3 is TGTGCCAGCAGCGACTTCGGACAGCAAGAGACCCAGTACTTC.

The genes are TRBV29-1 and TRBJ2-3, with D perhaps being TRBD1 or TRBD2 (5 bases each). Germline V gene lookup returns CDR1 SQVTM and CDR2 ANQGSEA. The V gene lost 4 bases and the J gene lost 1 base, with 18 bases spanning the gap. The CDR3 runs 16 residues. CDR3 sequence: CSVAGLRGPGTDTQYF. The CDR3 DNA is TGCAGCGTTGCGGGGCTAAGGGGACCCGGCACAGATACGCAGTATTTT.

V is TRBV19 and J is TRBJ2-1; 11 nucleotides match TRBD2. J was trimmed by 4 bases and V by 6 bases; bases with no gene match: 5. Germline CDR1 and CDR2: LNHDA and SQIVND (reference sequence). This CDR3 comprises 15 residues. The CDR3 coding sequence is TGTGCCAGTAGACGGACTAGCGGGCATTACAATGAGCAGTTCTTC. This gives the protein CASRRTSGHYNEQFF.

This clone occurred once. The rearrangement links TRBV7-9 to TRBJ1-4; possibly TRBD1 for D (5 bases). The CDR3 is made up of 16 amino acids. Trimming took off 0 bases at V and 0 bases at J, with 8 bases between the two ends. The germline gives CDR1 SEHNR, CDR2 FQNEAQ (reference sequence). CDR3 region: CASSLADTTTNEKLFF. CDR3 DNA sequence: TGTGCCAGCAGCTTAGCGGACACCACAACTAATGAAAAACTGTTTTTT. Supplemented by reference TRBV7-9 and TRBJ1-4, the full variable domain reads DTGVSQNPRHKITKRGQNVTFRCDPISEHNRLYWYRQTLGQGPEFLTYFQNEAQLEKSRLLSDRFSAERPKGSFSTLEIQRTEQGDSAMYLCASSLADTTTNEKLFFGSGTQLSVL.

The rearrangement links TRBV15 to TRBJ1-4; no clear D gene. This CDR3 comprises 14 residues. Trimming took off 1 base at V and 10 bases at J, with 13 bases between the two ends. CDR1 and CDR2 from the germline V gene are LNHNV and YYDKDF (reference sequence). The DNA for the CDR3 is TGTGCCACCAGCAGAGTTGACGGGGAGGGAAAACTGTTTTTT. This gives the protein CATSRVDGEGKLFF.

The chain couples TRBV27 to TRBJ2-1, with 12 bases matching TRBD2. The CDR3 covers 19 residues. The junction had 14 bases not matched to a gene; V was cut back by 1 base and J by 7 bases. Germline loops: CDR1 MNHEY, CDR2 SMNVEV (reference sequence). CDR3 protein: CASSLLGTSGLRGRNEQFF. CDR3 in DNA: TGTGCCAGCAGTTTATTAGGGACTAGCGGGCTCCGAGGAAGGAATGAGCAGTTCTTC.

The chain combines TRBV16 with TRBJ1-5; the D is unclear. The germline gives CDR1 KGHSY, CDR2 FQNENV. The CDR3 sequence is 14 residues long. Trimming left V 0 bases short and J 9 bases short, with 12 bases between. CDR3 sequence: CASSQSQVNGPQHF. The DNA for the CDR3 is TGTGCCAGCAGCCAATCCCAGGTGAATGGGCCCCAGCATTTT.

As for this clone: Within the sample, other DNA sequences also encode this same CDR3. This chain uses TRBV7-2 with TRBJ1-3; D is possibly TRBD1 (5 bases). With 4 bases removed from V and 1 base from J, the gap between germline ends came to 8 bases. Germline V gene data show CDR1 as SGHTA and CDR2 as FQGNSA. The CDR3 sequence is 14 residues long. The chain's CDR3 is CASSSQGSGNTIYF. The CDR3 region has the DNA TGTGCCAGCAGCTCCCAGGGTTCTGGAAACACCATATATTTT.